This T cell receptor (beta chain) comes out of a study of multiple sclerosis patients with progressive multifocal leukoencephalopathy. To note about this clone: Its target is unknown.

Here immunoSEQ multiplex PCR was the method, and the copy in TCRdb shows in-frame clones only, minus some. The table includes tens of thousands of clones, almost 90% detected once. Study-level results: Before and during natalizumab, the clones expanded at PML already existed. Lower normalized Shannon entropy suggested reduced TRB diversity in most PML patients.

Time point indicated: about a year of natalizumab therapy. Multiple sclerosis patients on natalizumab who never developed PML served as longitudinally sampled controls. Prior interferon beta treatment was universal, and the PML patients were all female. This clonotype was obtained from a human donor with multiple sclerosis. The sample was PBMCs, taken from a patient treated with natalizumab.

CDR3 protein: CASSSQQLPYEQYF. The CDR3, as DNA: TGTGCCAGCAGCTCCCAACAACTCCCCTACGAGCAGTACTTC. The chain carries TRBV7-9 and TRBJ2-7, with D hard to call. The germline V gene encodes CDR1 SEHNR and CDR2 FQNEAQ (reference sequence). V was cut by 4 bases and J by 2 bases, with 12 bases left in between. The CDR3 extends over 14 amino acids. The full variable domain, its missing parts supplied by reference TRBV7-9 and TRBJ2-7, is DTGVSQNPRHKITKRGQNVTFRCDPISEHNRLYWYRQTLGQGPEFLTYFQNEAQLEKSRLLSDRFSAERPKGSFSTLEIQRTEQGDSAMYLCASSSQQLPYEQYFGPGTRLTVT.